These 23 T cell receptor beta chains share one sample of origin, sequenced in a study of cytomegalovirus exposure and HLA in healthy donors. 60 Vbeta and 13 Jbeta primers were used in PCR. Assay: immunoSEQ multiplex PCR; the TCRdb copy retains only in-frame clones and omits some. The table has 120,000 or so clones, over 65% seen once. Sequencing was carried out using PBMCs. All receptors derive from a man in his forties or fifties in good health and CMV-seropositive.

This clone was detected only once. The chain employs TRBV5-1 and TRBJ2-5; the D gene is possibly TRBD2 (5 bases). This CDR3 comprises 15 residues. V gave up 8 bases and J gave up 2 bases, with 19 bases separating them. The germline gives CDR1 SGHRS, CDR2 YFSETQ. This chain's CDR3 is CASRGSGLPQETQYF. CDR3 DNA: TGCGCCAGTCGGGGATCCGGACTGCCTCAAGAGACCCAGTACTTC.

The chain combines TRBV5-1 with TRBJ2-5; D is possibly TRBD1 (6 bases). V lost 4 bases and J 1 base, leaving 11 bases between the germline ends. CDR3 length equals 14 residues. Germline CDR1 is SGHRS and CDR2 is YFSETQ. This chain's CDR3 is CASSVGTSQETQYF. CDR3 nucleotides: TGCGCCAGCAGCGTTGGGACATCCCAAGAGACCCAGTACTTC.

CDR3 amino acids: CASSLDMNTEAFF. Written as DNA, the CDR3 is TGTGCCAGCAGCTTAGACATGAACACTGAAGCTTTCTTT. The V call is TRBV5-4, the J call TRBJ1-1; D is unresolved. Per germline, CDR1 SGHNT and CDR2 YYREEE (reference sequence). The CDR3 is made up of 13 amino acids. V lost 2 bases, J lost 0 bases, and 5 bases lay in between.

The genes are TRBV5-1 and TRBJ2-1; D perhaps matches TRBD2 (6 bases). The germline CDR1 and CDR2 sequences are SGHRS and YFSETQ. The CDR3 is made up of 13 amino acids. Between the trimmed V and J ends, which lost 7 bases and 5 bases, there was a span of 13 bases. CDR3 in amino acids: CASAYGGNNEQFF. The CDR3 bases are TGCGCCAGCGCCTATGGGGGGAACAATGAGCAGTTCTTC.

CDR3 DNA sequence: TGCAGCGTTGTTCTCGAGACCCAGTACTTC. This gives the protein CSVVLETQYF. The V gene is TRBV29-1, the J gene TRBJ2-5; no clear D. Trimming shortened V by 4 bases and J by 5 bases, and 5 bases separated the two germline ends. This CDR3 has 10 residues. The germline V gene has CDR1 SQVTM and CDR2 ANQGSEA.

The chain is built from TRBV6-6 and TRBJ1-2; 9 nucleotides agree with TRBD1. Per germline, CDR1 MNHNY and CDR2 SVGAGI (reference sequence). Losses at the gene ends were 5 bases for V and 4 bases for J; bases not matched to a gene: 5. This CDR3 is built from 14 residues. The CDR3 region is CASSEGQGTYGYTF. CDR3 nucleotide sequence: TGTGCCAGCAGTGAGGGACAGGGTACCTATGGCTACACCTTC.

The rearrangement links TRBV19 to TRBJ1-2, with a tentative D call TRBD1 (5 bases). This CDR3 is 14 amino acids long. V was shortened by 3 bases and J by 7 bases, with 15 bases between the two germline ends. CDR1 and CDR2 (germline): LNHDA, SQIVND (reference sequence). The CDR3 loop is CASSMAGRESGYTF. CDR3 nucleotide sequence: TGTGCCAGTAGTATGGCAGGGAGGGAAAGTGGCTACACCTTC.

This chain connects TRBV6-1 to TRBJ2-7; 8 bases agree with TRBD2. J was trimmed by 2 bases and V by 1 base; bases with no gene match: 4. Germline-derived CDR1 and CDR2 are MNHNS and SASEGT. The length of the CDR3 is 15 residues. In DNA form, the CDR3 reads TGTGCCAGCAGTGAAGGGACTAGCAGACCCTACGAGCAGTACTTC. It translates to CASSEGTSRPYEQYF.

The rearrangement links TRBV7-9 to TRBJ2-7; 9 bases agree with TRBD1. Germline CDR1 and CDR2: SEHNR and FQNEAQ (reference sequence). The V and J ends lost 4 bases and 4 bases, in that order; junction bases with no gene match: 8. This CDR3 region has 15 residues. This chain's CDR3 is CASSSAGTGMYEQYF. The CDR3 DNA is TGTGCCAGCAGCTCCGCCGGGACAGGGATGTACGAGCAGTACTTC.

The chain employs TRBV7-9 and TRBJ1-1; D unclear. Looked up from germline, CDR1 is SEHNR and CDR2 is FQNEAQ (reference sequence). The CDR3 sequence is 12 residues long. Trimming removed 4 bases from V and 10 bases from J, with 13 bases in between. Written as DNA, the CDR3 is TGTGCCAGCAGCTATGGTCCAACCGGAGCTTTCTTT. Translating gives CASSYGPTGAFF.

The chain uses TRBV5-1 and TRBJ2-3, with TRBD2 as a possible D gene (6 bases). Deletions cut 1 base from V and 1 base from J, with 10 bases between. Germline assignment: CDR1 SGHRS and CDR2 YFSETQ. This CDR3 has 15 amino acids. DNA for the CDR3: TGCGCCAGCAGCTTGCGGGGGATGGGCACAGATACGCAGTATTTT. As protein: CASSLRGMGTDTQYF.

The chain combines TRBV19 with TRBJ2-1; 11 bases agree with TRBD2. Germline trimming cut 4 bases from V and 6 bases from J; bases unmatched to any gene: 5. The CDR3 covers 15 residues. The germline gives CDR1 LNHDA, CDR2 SQIVND (reference sequence). The CDR3, as DNA: TGTGCCAGTAGTACGCCTAGCGGGGGGCCCAATGAGCAGTTCTTC. Its translation is CASSTPSGGPNEQFF. Combining the CDR3 with reference TRBV19 and TRBJ2-1 gives the whole variable domain DGGITQSPKYLFRKEGQNVTLSCEQNLNHDAMYWYRQDPGQGLRLIYYSQIVNDFQKGDIAEGYSVSREKKESFPLTVTSAQKNPTAFYLCASSTPSGGPNEQFFGPGTRLTVL.

The genes are TRBV15 and TRBJ2-1, with no clear D. V was clipped by 1 base and J by 6 bases, with 10 bases between them. This CDR3 has 14 residues. Per the germline V gene, CDR1 is LNHNV and CDR2 is YYDKDF (reference sequence). CDR3 sequence (DNA): TGTGCCACCAGCAGAGTTGAGACAATCAATGAGCAGTTCTTC. Translated: CATSRVETINEQFF.

This clone was counted between two and nine times. The rearrangement links TRBV6-6 to TRBJ1-3; TRBD1 agrees at 7 bases. The V segment lost 4 bases and the J segment 2 bases; nucleotides outside the gene matches: 8. Germline V gene lookup returns CDR1 MNHNY and CDR2 SVGAGI (reference sequence). This CDR3 comprises 16 residues. In nucleotides, the CDR3 is TGTGCCAGCAGTTCCCAGGGGGTGGGTCCTGGAAACACCATATATTTT. Encoded protein: CASSSQGVGPGNTIYF.

The chain recombines TRBV30 with TRBJ1-5; D unclear. Germline V lookup: CDR1 GTSNPN, CDR2 SVGIG (reference sequence). The CDR3 has 12 amino acids. V was trimmed by 5 bases and J by 5 bases, leaving 10 bases between them. The CDR3 is CAWGEVDQPQHF. The CDR3 DNA reads TGTGCCTGGGGGGAGGTGGATCAGCCCCAGCATTTT.

V usage is TRBV27 and J usage is TRBJ2-7; D is unresolved. Per germline, CDR1 MNHEY and CDR2 SMNVEV (reference sequence). The CDR3 contains 13 residues. V was cut by 6 bases and J by 3 bases, with 12 bases left in between. This chain's CDR3 is CASSAVPSYEQYF. CDR3 DNA sequence: TGTGCCAGCAGCGCGGTCCCAAGCTACGAGCAGTACTTC.

This chain connects TRBV28 to TRBJ2-3, with D maybe TRBD2 (5 bases). Germline V CDR1 and CDR2: MDHEN, SYDVKM. CDR3 size: 12 residues. Trimming cost V 7 bases and J 6 bases, with 11 bases left between them. The CDR3 DNA sequence: TGTGCCAGCACCCCTACGGGGGATACGCAGTATTTT. Translating it yields CASTPTGDTQYF.

This clone turned up a few times. The chain recombines TRBV27 with TRBJ2-3; 13 bases are shared with TRBD2. The CDR3 runs to 19 residues. The germline CDR1 and CDR2 sequences are MNHEY and SMNVEV (reference sequence). V was clipped by 4 bases and J by 1 base; unmatched bases: 11. CDR3 protein: CASSSRGTSGIGRTDTQYF. CDR3 in DNA: TGTGCCAGCAGTTCAAGGGGGACTAGCGGGATTGGTCGCACAGATACGCAGTATTTT.

This sequence joins TRBV2 and TRBJ1-2; 7 bases map to TRBD1. Trimming removed 6 bases from V and 9 bases from J; junction bases left unmatched: 10. This CDR3 has 13 amino acids. Germline-derived CDR1 and CDR2 are SNHLY and FYNNEI. The CDR3 loop is CASRAGGPVRYTF. For the CDR3, the DNA is TGTGCCAGCAGAGCAGGGGGGCCCGTCCGCTACACCTTC.

The CDR3 sequence: CASSDQGDSGANVLTF. The CDR3 DNA reads TGTGCCAGCAGTGACCAGGGGGACTCTGGGGCCAACGTCCTGACTTTC. The V and J genes are TRBV6-4 and TRBJ2-6; 7 bases match TRBD1. The germline gives CDR1 MRHNA, CDR2 SNTAGT. Germline trimming cut 2 bases from V and 0 bases from J; bases unmatched to any gene: 1. The CDR3 has 16 residues.

The chain joins TRBV30 to TRBJ2-7; possibly TRBD1 for D (5 bases). V dropped 1 base and J dropped 7 bases, with 11 bases sitting between them. This CDR3 is built from 12 residues. Germline loops: CDR1 GTSNPN, CDR2 SVGIG (reference sequence). CDR3: CAWSESYREQYF. In DNA, the CDR3 is TGTGCCTGGAGTGAAAGTTACAGGGAGCAGTACTTC.

The chain joins TRBV6-5 to TRBJ2-2; D remains unclear. V lost 8 bases, J lost 7 bases, and 11 bases lay in between. Germline CDR1 is MNHEY and CDR2 is SVGAGI. This CDR3 contains 12 residues. Here the CDR3 DNA reads TGTGCCAGCGGGTATTACAGCGGGGAGCTGTTTTTT. It specifies CASGYYSGELFF.

This chain joins TRBV19 and TRBJ2-5; the match to TRBD1 covers 7 bases. The length of the CDR3 is 15 residues. V lost 5 bases, J lost 2 bases, and 8 bases stayed unmatched. Germline values: CDR1 LNHDA, CDR2 SQIVND (reference sequence). CDR3 in amino acids: CASSQGTVQQETQYF. CDR3 nucleotide sequence: TGTGCCAGTAGTCAGGGGACAGTCCAACAAGAGACCCAGTACTTC.